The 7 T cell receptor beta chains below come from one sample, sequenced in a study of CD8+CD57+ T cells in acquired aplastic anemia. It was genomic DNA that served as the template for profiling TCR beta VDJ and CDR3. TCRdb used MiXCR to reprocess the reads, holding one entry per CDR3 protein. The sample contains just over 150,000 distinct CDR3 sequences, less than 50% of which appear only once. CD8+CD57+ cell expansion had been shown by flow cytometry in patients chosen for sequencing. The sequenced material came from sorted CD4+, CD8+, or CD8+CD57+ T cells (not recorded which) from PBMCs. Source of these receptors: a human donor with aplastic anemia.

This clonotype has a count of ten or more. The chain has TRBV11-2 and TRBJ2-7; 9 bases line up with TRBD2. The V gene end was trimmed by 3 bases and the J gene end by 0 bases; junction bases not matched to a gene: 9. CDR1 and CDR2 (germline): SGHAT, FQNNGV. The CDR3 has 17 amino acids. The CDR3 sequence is CASSFSRFSGSSYEQYF. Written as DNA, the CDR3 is TGTGCCAGCAGCTTTAGCCGCTTTAGCGGGAGCTCCTACGAGCAGTACTTC.

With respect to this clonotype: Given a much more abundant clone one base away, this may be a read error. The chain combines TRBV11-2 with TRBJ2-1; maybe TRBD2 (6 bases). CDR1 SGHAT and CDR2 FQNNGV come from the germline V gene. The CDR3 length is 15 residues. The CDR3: CACSLMSGRNNEQFF. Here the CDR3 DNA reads TGTGCCTGCAGCCTCATGAGCGGGCGTAATAATGAGCAGTTCTTC.

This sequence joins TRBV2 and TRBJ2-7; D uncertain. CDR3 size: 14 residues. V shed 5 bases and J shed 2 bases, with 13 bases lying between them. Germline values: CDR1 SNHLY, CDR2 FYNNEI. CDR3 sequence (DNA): TGTGCCAGCAGTCCCCCGACAAAGGCCTACGAGCAGTACTTC. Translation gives CASSPPTKAYEQYF. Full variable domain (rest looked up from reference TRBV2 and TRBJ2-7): EPEVTQTPSHQVTQMGQEVILRCVPISNHLYFYWYRQILGQKVEFLVSFYNNEISEKSEIFDDQFSVERPDGSNFTLKIRSTKLEDSAMYFCASSPPTKAYEQYFGPGTRLTVT.

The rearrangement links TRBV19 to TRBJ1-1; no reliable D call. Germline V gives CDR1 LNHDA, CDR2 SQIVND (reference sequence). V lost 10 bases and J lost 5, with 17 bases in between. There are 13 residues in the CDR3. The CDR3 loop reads CATSGSRWTEAFF. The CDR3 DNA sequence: TGTGCCACCAGTGGCTCGCGCTGGACTGAAGCTTTCTTT.

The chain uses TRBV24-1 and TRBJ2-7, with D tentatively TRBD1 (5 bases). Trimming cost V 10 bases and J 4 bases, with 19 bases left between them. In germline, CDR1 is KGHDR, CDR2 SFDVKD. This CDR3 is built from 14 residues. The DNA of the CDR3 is TGTGCCACTCCTCGGACACACATAGGGTACGAGCAGTACTTC. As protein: CATPRTHIGYEQYF.

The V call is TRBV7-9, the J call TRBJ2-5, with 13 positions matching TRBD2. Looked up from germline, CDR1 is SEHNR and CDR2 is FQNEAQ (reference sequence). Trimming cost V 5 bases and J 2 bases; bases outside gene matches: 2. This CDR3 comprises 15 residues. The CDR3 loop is CASSRLAGGQETQYF. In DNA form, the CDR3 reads TGTGCCAGCAGCCGACTAGCGGGGGGACAAGAGACCCAGTACTTC. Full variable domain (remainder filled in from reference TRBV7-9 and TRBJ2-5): DTGVSQNPRHKITKRGQNVTFRCDPISEHNRLYWYRQTLGQGPEFLTYFQNEAQLEKSRLLSDRFSAERPKGSFSTLEIQRTEQGDSAMYLCASSRLAGGQETQYFGPGTRLLVL.

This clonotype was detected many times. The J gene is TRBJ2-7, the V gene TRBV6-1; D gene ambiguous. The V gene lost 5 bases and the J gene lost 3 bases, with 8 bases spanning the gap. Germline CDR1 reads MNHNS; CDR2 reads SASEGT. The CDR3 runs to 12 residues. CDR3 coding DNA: TGTGCCAGCAGTCTCCACAGCTACGAGCAGTACTTC. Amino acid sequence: CASSLHSYEQYF.